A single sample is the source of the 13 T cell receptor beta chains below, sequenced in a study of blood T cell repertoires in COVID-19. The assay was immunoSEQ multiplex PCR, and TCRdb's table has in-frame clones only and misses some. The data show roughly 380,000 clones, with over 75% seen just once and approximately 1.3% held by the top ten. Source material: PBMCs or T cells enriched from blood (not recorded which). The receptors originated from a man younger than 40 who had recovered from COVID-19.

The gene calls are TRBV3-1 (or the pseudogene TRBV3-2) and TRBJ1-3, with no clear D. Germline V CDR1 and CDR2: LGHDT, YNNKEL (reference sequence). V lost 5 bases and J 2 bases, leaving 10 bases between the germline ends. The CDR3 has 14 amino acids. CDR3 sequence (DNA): TGTGCCAGCAGCTCGGAGGGCGCTGGAAACACCATATATTTT. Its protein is CASSSEGAGNTIYF.

The CDR3 reads CATKSGTFSNQPQHF. CDR3 in DNA: TGTGCCACCAAAAGCGGGACCTTTAGCAATCAGCCCCAGCATTTT. J is TRBJ1-5 and V is TRBV6-5, with a tentative D call TRBD1 (5 bases). The CDR3 is 15 residues long. V lost 10 bases to trimming and J lost 0 bases, with 16 bases between them. Germline V gene data show CDR1 as MNHEY and CDR2 as SVGAGI.

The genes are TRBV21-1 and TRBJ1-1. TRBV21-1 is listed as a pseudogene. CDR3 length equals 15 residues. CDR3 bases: TGTGCCAGCAGCAAGGGGGGGCCTATGGGCACTGAAGCTTTCTTT. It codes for CASSKGGPMGTEAFF.

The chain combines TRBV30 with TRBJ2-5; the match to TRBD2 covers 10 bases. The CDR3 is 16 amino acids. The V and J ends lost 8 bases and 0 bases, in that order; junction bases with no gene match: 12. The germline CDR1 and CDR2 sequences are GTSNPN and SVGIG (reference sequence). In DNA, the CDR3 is TGTGCCGGAACCCTAGCGGGGGTTACAAACCAAGAGACCCAGTACTTC. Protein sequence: CAGTLAGVTNQETQYF.

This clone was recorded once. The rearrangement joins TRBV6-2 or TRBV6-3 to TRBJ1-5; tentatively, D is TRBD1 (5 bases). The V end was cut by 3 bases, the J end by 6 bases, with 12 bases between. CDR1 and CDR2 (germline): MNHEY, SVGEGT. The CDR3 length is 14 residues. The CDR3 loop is CASSYWGLTQPQHF. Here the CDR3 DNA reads TGTGCCAGCAGTTATTGGGGCCTGACTCAGCCCCAGCATTTT.

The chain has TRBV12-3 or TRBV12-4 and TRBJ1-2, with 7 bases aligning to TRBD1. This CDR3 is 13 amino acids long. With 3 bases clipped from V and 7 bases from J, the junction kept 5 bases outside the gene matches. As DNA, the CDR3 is TGTGCCAGCAGTTTTAACAGGGGAGGTGGCTACACCTTC. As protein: CASSFNRGGGYTF.

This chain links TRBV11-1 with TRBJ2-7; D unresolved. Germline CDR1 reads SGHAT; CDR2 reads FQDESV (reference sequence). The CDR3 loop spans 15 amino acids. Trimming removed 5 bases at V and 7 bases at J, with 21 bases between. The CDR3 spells CASSPIRSEFQEQYF. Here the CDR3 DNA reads TGTGCCAGCAGCCCCATAAGGAGTGAGTTCCAGGAGCAGTACTTC.

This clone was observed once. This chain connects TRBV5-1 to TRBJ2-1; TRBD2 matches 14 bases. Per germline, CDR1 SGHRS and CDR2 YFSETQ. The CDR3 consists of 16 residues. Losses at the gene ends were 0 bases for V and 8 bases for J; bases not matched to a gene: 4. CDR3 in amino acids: CASSLGLAGGPDEQFF. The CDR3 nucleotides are TGCGCCAGCAGCTTGGGACTAGCGGGGGGGCCCGATGAGCAGTTCTTC.

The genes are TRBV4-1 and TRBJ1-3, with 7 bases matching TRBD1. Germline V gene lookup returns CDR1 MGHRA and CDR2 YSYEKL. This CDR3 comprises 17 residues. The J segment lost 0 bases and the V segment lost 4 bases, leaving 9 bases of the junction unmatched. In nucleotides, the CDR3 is TGCGCCAGCAGCCTAGAAGGGGGCCGGAGCTCTGGAAACACCATATATTTT. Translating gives CASSLEGGRSSGNTIYF.

The CDR3 DNA is TGTGCCACCACCACAGGGGCCAATGAGCAGTTCTTC. Translating it yields CATTTGANEQFF. This rearrangement joins TRBV6-5 to TRBJ2-1; TRBD1 matches at 7 bases. V trimming: 10 bases; J trimming: 6 bases; junction bases outside the gene matches: 6. This CDR3 is 12 amino acids long. Germline CDR1 is MNHEY and CDR2 is SVGAGI.

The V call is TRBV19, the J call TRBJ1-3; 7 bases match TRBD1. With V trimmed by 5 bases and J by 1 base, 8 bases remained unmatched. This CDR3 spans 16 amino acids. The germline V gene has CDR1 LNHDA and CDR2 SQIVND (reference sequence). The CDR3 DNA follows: TGTGCCAGTAGTCCCGGGACAGTGATTTCTGGAAACACCATATATTTT. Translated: CASSPGTVISGNTIYF.

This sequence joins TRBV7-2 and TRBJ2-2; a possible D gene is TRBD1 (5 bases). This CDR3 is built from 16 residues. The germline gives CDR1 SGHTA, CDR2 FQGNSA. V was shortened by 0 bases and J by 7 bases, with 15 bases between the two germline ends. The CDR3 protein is CASSLALAGSGGELFF. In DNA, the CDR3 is TGTGCCAGCAGCTTAGCACTGGCAGGGTCGGGCGGGGAGCTGTTTTTT.

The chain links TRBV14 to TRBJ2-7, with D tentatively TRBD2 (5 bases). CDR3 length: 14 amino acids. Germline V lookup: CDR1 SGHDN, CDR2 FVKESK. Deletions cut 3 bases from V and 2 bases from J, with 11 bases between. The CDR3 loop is CASSQEIGAYEQYF. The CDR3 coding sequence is TGTGCCAGCAGCCAGGAAATCGGGGCCTACGAGCAGTACTTC.